One sample yielded the 27 T cell receptor beta chains listed below, sequenced in a study of response to subunit inactivated influenza vaccine. TCRdb used MiXCR to reprocess the RT-PCR reads, holding one entry per CDR3 protein. This table has 800,000 to 1,000,000 distinct CDR3 sequences, over 20% appearing once. Sequences were derived from PBMCs from blood, sampled 5 days after vaccination. The receptors shown here come from a man aged 50-60 years who received an inactivated influenza vaccine.

This clonotype has only a few counts. The V and J genes are TRBV20-1 and TRBJ1-5; the D is unclear. Germline CDR1 is DFQATT and CDR2 is SNEGSKA (reference sequence). The ends were cut back, 3 bases at V and 3 bases at J, with 0 bases in the middle. This CDR3 has 10 residues. CDR3 DNA sequence: TGCAGTGCTAGCAATCAGCCCCAGCATTTT. Amino acid sequence: CSASNQPQHF.

A few counts support this clonotype. J is TRBJ2-7 and V is TRBV6-5; 7 bases are shared with TRBD2. CDR1 and CDR2 (germline): MNHEY, SVGAGI. The CDR3 has 15 amino acids. Trimming at V came to 0 bases and at J to 0 bases, leaving 2 bases not matched to a gene. CDR3: CASSYSGRGSYEQYF. The CDR3 bases are TGTGCCAGCAGTTACTCGGGGAGGGGCTCCTACGAGCAGTACTTC.

This clonotype was seen only a few times. DNA of the CDR3: TGTGCCAGCAGCTTAGGGCAGGGGAATTTAGGCACAGATACGCAGTATTTT. Encoded protein: CASSLGQGNLGTDTQYF. This sequence joins TRBV7-9 and TRBJ2-3, with TRBD1 as a possible D gene (6 bases). This CDR3 region has 17 residues. V shed 1 base and J shed 1 base, with 15 bases lying between them. CDR1 and CDR2 from the germline V gene are SEHNR and FQNEAQ (reference sequence).

In this sample, this clonotype turned up a few times. The chain employs TRBV20-1 and TRBJ2-1, with 13 bases aligning to TRBD2. Trimming took 6 bases from V and 0 from J; bases not matched to a gene: 5. This CDR3 comprises 16 residues. CDR1 DFQATT and CDR2 SNEGSKA come from the germline V gene (reference sequence). CDR3 region: CSATRTSGSSYNEQFF. The CDR3 coding sequence is TGCAGTGCCACGCGGACTAGCGGGAGCTCCTACAATGAGCAGTTCTTC.

The gene calls are TRBV4-2 and TRBJ2-3; no clear D. The V gene lost 0 bases and the J gene lost 9 bases, with 19 bases spanning the gap. Germline assignment: CDR1 LGHNA and CDR2 YNFKEQ. CDR3 length: 16 residues. DNA of the CDR3: TGTGCCAGCAGCCAAGAGTCGAGTCACCGGATACCGACGCAGTATTTT. Translated: CASSQESSHRIPTQYF.

The DNA for the CDR3 is TGTGCCACCAGTGATGCGGGGGAGACCGGGGAGACCCAGTACTTC. It codes for CATSDAGETGETQYF. This chain uses TRBV24-1 with TRBJ2-5, with 7 bases that match TRBD2. The CDR3 is 15 residues long. Germline trimming cut 3 bases from V and 5 bases from J; bases unmatched to any gene: 8. CDR1 is KGHDR, CDR2 SFDVKD, per germline.

The rearrangement joins TRBV20-1 to TRBJ2-1; perhaps TRBD2 as D (6 bases). Germline CDR1 reads DFQATT; CDR2 reads SNEGSKA (reference sequence). The CDR3 length is 15 residues. Trimming left V 0 bases short and J 4 bases short, with 13 bases between. The CDR3 spells CSAREVGGKYNEQFF. CDR3 sequence (DNA): TGCAGTGCTAGAGAAGTTGGCGGGAAATACAATGAGCAGTTCTTC.

This clonotype was picked up many times. V gene TRBV5-6 combines with J gene TRBJ2-2; perhaps TRBD1 as D (5 bases). V gave up 5 bases and J gave up 1 base, with 12 bases separating them. Germline V lookup: CDR1 SGHDT, CDR2 YYEEEE. The CDR3 consists of 15 residues. The DNA of the CDR3 is TGTGCCAGCAGTTTAGGACAACTGAACACCGGGGAGCTGTTTTTT. It codes for CASSLGQLNTGELFF.

This clonotype was recorded a few times. The chain recombines TRBV18 with TRBJ1-1, with a possible D match to TRBD1 (5 bases). CDR3 length equals 14 residues. Germline CDR1 and CDR2: KGHSH and LQKENI. Trimming removed 3 bases at V and 4 bases at J, with 12 bases between. As DNA, the CDR3 is TGTGCCAGCTCACCCCGGGACCGACCCACTGAAGCTTTCTTT. This translates into CASSPRDRPTEAFF.

The chain uses TRBV12-3 or TRBV12-4 and TRBJ1-4, with TRBD1 as a possible D gene (6 bases). This CDR3 is built from 13 residues. Trimming took 6 bases from V and 3 from J, leaving 8 bases between them. The CDR3 sequence is CASRGQPNEKLFF. As DNA, the CDR3 is TGTGCCAGCAGAGGACAGCCTAATGAAAAACTGTTTTTT.

V is TRBV9 and J is TRBJ2-7, with 7 positions matching TRBD1. The germline V gene encodes CDR1 SGDLS and CDR2 YYNGEE. The J segment lost 2 bases and the V segment lost 2 bases, leaving 4 bases of the junction unmatched. This CDR3 has 14 residues. The CDR3 nucleotides are TGTGCCAGCAGCGTGGGGACAGCCCCCTACGAGCAGTACTTC. Translated: CASSVGTAPYEQYF.

The V and J genes are TRBV20-1 and TRBJ2-5, with D hard to call. The V gene lost 3 bases and the J gene lost 2 bases, with 13 bases spanning the gap. This CDR3 has 14 amino acids. CDR1 is DFQATT, CDR2 SNEGSKA, per germline (reference sequence). As DNA, the CDR3 is TGCAGTGCTAGTAGAGCCAGACAACAAGAGACCCAGTACTTC. Translation gives CSASRARQQETQYF.

Ten or more counts support this clonotype. The gene calls are TRBV5-1 and TRBJ2-7; 11 bases agree with TRBD1. With V trimmed by 4 bases and J by 1 base, 7 bases remained unmatched. The CDR3 extends over 16 amino acids. Per the germline V gene, CDR1 is SGHRS and CDR2 is YFSETQ. The CDR3 nucleotides read TGCGCCAGCAGCGCAACCGGGACAGGGGGGTCCTACGAGCAGTACTTC. Amino acids: CASSATGTGGSYEQYF.

The chain links TRBV7-2 to TRBJ1-2; the match to TRBD1 covers 12 bases. The CDR3 loop spans 16 amino acids. With 5 bases clipped from V and 4 bases from J, the junction kept 8 bases outside the gene matches. The germline V gene encodes CDR1 SGHTA and CDR2 FQGNSA. The CDR3 DNA reads as TGTGCCAGCAGCGCCGGGACAGGGGGCCCCAGCTATGGCTACACCTTC. Its translation: CASSAGTGGPSYGYTF.

J is TRBJ2-1 and V is TRBV7-2; 9 bases fit TRBD2. V shed 5 bases and J 10 bases; nucleotides not matched to a gene: 12. There are 15 residues in the CDR3. CDR1 and CDR2 (germline): SGHTA, FQGNSA. Here the CDR3 reads CASSATGTSKEEQFF. The CDR3, as DNA: TGTGCCAGCAGCGCAACCGGGACTAGCAAAGAGGAGCAGTTCTTC.

The table lists this clonotype with a few counts. The chain is built from TRBV6-1 and TRBJ2-3; D is ambiguous. CDR1 and CDR2 (germline): MNHNS, SASEGT. V was shortened by 0 bases and J by 4 bases, with 14 bases between the two germline ends. The CDR3 extends over 16 amino acids. CDR3 residues: CASSEAASARADTQYF. The DNA of the CDR3 is TGTGCCAGCAGTGAAGCGGCAAGCGCAAGGGCAGATACGCAGTATTTT.

This chain uses TRBV4-3 with TRBJ2-3; maybe TRBD2 (7 bases). The CDR3 sequence is 15 residues long. Trimming stripped 4 bases from V and 6 bases from J, with 17 bases between. Germline V lookup: CDR1 LGHNA, CDR2 YSLEER. The CDR3 reads CASSPGAGGSDTQYF. CDR3 bases: TGCGCCAGCAGCCCAGGGGCCGGGGGGTCTGATACGCAGTATTTT.

This clonotype occurred once. V gene TRBV5-1 combines with J gene TRBJ2-6; 7 bases align to TRBD1. Trimming at V came to 1 base and at J to 0 bases, leaving 13 bases not matched to a gene. Germline CDR1 is SGHRS and CDR2 is YFSETQ. The CDR3 sequence is 20 residues long. Here the CDR3 reads CASSLYGDSTTLSGANVLTF. The CDR3, as DNA: TGCGCCAGCAGCTTGTATGGGGACAGCACGACTCTCTCTGGGGCCAACGTCCTGACTTTC.

This clonotype was detected a few times. The chain combines TRBV3-1 with TRBJ2-7, with 8 bases identical to TRBD1. V shed 1 base and J 6 bases; nucleotides not matched to a gene: 11. CDR3 length: 16 amino acids. CDR1 and CDR2 from the germline V gene are LGHDT and YNNKEL (reference sequence). CDR3 DNA: TGTGCCAGCAGCCAAGGGACAGGGAAAATTGCGGCCGAGCAGTACTTC. Amino acid sequence: CASSQGTGKIAAEQYF.

In this sample, this clonotype turned up many times. V is TRBV6-1 and J is TRBJ1-6; D not certain. V shed 5 bases and J shed 7 bases, with 15 bases lying between them. CDR1 and CDR2 from the germline V gene are MNHNS and SASEGT. CDR3 length: 15 amino acids. This CDR3 is CASSPPSGGNSPLHF. For the CDR3, the DNA is TGTGCCAGCAGTCCCCCCTCGGGAGGGAATTCACCCCTCCACTTT.

This clonotype appeared once. V is TRBV9 and J is TRBJ2-5; 10 bases are a match to TRBD2. This CDR3 has 16 amino acids. The germline V gene has CDR1 SGDLS and CDR2 YYNGEE. V shed 0 bases and J 5 bases; nucleotides not matched to a gene: 7. In nucleotides, the CDR3 is TGTGCCAGCAGCGTAGCTTCAGCGGGAGGGTGGGAGACCCAGTACTTC. Its protein product is CASSVASAGGWETQYF.

DNA for the CDR3: TGTGCCATCAGTGAGCTTAATCGAGATGTTTCACCCCAGCATTTT. Translated: CAISELNRDVSPQHF. This chain uses TRBV10-3 with TRBJ1-5; D is ambiguous. The CDR3 runs 15 residues. The ends were cut back, 2 bases at V and 10 bases at J, with 18 bases in the middle. Germline CDR1 is ENHRY and CDR2 is SYGVKD.

This clonotype has only a few counts. The chain links TRBV5-1 to TRBJ1-4, with a possible D match to TRBD1 (5 bases). CDR1 SGHRS and CDR2 YFSETQ come from the germline V gene. There are 14 residues in the CDR3. V shed 6 bases and J shed 0 bases, with 9 bases lying between them. Written as DNA, the CDR3 is TGCGCCAGCAACGAAGGGGCAACTAATGAAAAACTGTTTTTT. This encodes CASNEGATNEKLFF.

This clonotype was counted a few times. The genes are TRBV7-9 and TRBJ2-1; the match to TRBD1 covers 9 bases. Trimming cost V 3 bases and J 4 bases; bases outside gene matches: 4. The CDR3 spans 15 residues. The germline V gene encodes CDR1 SEHNR and CDR2 FQNEAQ (reference sequence). The CDR3 is CASSFGTGRYNEQFF. CDR3 sequence (DNA): TGTGCCAGCAGCTTCGGGACAGGGAGGTACAATGAGCAGTTCTTC.

This clonotype was seen only a few times. The chain joins TRBV10-3 to TRBJ2-1; possibly TRBD2 for D (5 bases). The CDR3 contains 16 residues. Trimming removed 0 bases at V and 1 base at J, with 10 bases between. Germline CDR1 and CDR2: ENHRY and SYGVKD. In DNA, the CDR3 is TGTGCCATCAGTGAGTCGATAAGAGGGTCCTACAATGAGCAGTTCTTC. This encodes CAISESIRGSYNEQFF.

The gene calls are TRBV24-1 and TRBJ2-3; 16 bases are shared with TRBD2. CDR3 length equals 19 residues. Trimming at V came to 2 bases and at J to 2 bases, leaving 6 bases not matched to a gene. Germline CDR1 and CDR2: KGHDR and SFDVKD. CDR3 nucleotide sequence: TGTGCCACCAGTGATTCTACCGGGACTAGCGGGAGGGTCACAGATACGCAGTATTTT. Translating it yields CATSDSTGTSGRVTDTQYF.

A few counts support this clonotype. The chain carries TRBV5-4 and TRBJ2-1, with 15 bases fitting TRBD2. In germline, CDR1 is SGHNT, CDR2 YYREEE (reference sequence). The CDR3 has 18 residues. The J segment lost 3 bases and the V segment lost 4 bases, leaving 8 bases of the junction unmatched. The CDR3, as DNA: TGTGCCAGCAGCGGCGGGACTAGCGGGGGGTTCGGCTACAATGAGCAGTTCTTC. This translates into CASSGGTSGGFGYNEQFF.